This TCR beta chain was recovered during a study of cytomegalovirus exposure and HLA in healthy donors. Findings and limits, study-wide: Reportedly, cytomegalovirus status was diagnosed with high sensitivity and specificity.

With respect to this clone: What it binds is not known.

Libraries were prepared by immunoSEQ multiplex PCR; TCRdb keeps only in-frame clonotypes and omits some of them. The sample consists of about 240,000 clones, 75% to 90% of them appearing once. Germline-derived CDR1 and CDR2 are GTSNPN and SVGIG (reference sequence). V was trimmed by 2 bases and J by 10 bases, leaving 18 bases between them. CDR3 size: 14 residues. The rearrangement uses TRBV30 and TRBJ1-5; possible D gene TRBD1, 6 bases. The receptor comes from a woman in her thirties in good health and CMV-seropositive. Sequences were obtained from PBMCs. The CDR3 nucleotides read TGTGCCTGGAGTCGGACAGCCATCCGTGGACCCCAGCATTTT. It is translated as CAWSRTAIRGPQHF.